This record concerns one T cell receptor beta chain sequence. As yet, its antigen is unknown. What was sequenced were expressed TCRB transcripts, since all of the isolated RNA had been reverse transcribed. The repertoire was sequenced with immunoSEQ multiplex PCR; TCRdb's copy has only in-frame clones and lacks some. Of roughly 450,000 clones detected, more than 11% appear once; the ten largest clones hold roughly 0.033%. This entry belongs to a study of beta chain features in type 1 diabetes. Regarding the study as a whole: High-TCR-expressing cells could be over-represented by cDNA sequencing.

The clonotype originates from a man younger than 40 in good health. Sequenced sample: naive CD4+ T cells from blood.

CDR3 region: CAADTQYF. Written as DNA, the CDR3 is TGTGCCGCGGATACGCAGTATTTT. The chain recombines TRBV6-6 with TRBJ2-3; D not certain. Germline V lookup: CDR1 MNHNY, CDR2 SVGAGI (reference sequence). The CDR3 sequence is 8 residues long. V was pared by 11 bases and J by 6 bases, with 3 bases between.